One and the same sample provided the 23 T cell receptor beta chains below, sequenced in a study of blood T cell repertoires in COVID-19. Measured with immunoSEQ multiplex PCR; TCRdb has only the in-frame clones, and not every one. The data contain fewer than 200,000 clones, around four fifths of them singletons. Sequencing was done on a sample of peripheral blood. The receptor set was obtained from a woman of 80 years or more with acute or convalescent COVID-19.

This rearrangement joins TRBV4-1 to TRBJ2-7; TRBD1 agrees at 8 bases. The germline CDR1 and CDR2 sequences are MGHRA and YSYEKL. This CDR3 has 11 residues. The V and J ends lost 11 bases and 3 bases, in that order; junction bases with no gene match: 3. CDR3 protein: CAAGQGYEQYF. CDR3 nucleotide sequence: TGCGCCGCCGGACAGGGCTACGAGCAGTACTTC.

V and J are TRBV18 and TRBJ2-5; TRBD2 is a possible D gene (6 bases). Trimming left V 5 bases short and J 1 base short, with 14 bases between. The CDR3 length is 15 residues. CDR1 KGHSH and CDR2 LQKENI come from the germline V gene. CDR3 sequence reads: CASSLLAAFQETQYF. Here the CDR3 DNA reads TGTGCCAGCTCATTACTAGCAGCCTTCCAAGAGACCCAGTACTTC. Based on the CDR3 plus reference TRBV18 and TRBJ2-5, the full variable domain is NAGVMQNPRHLVRRRGQEARLRCSPMKGHSHVYWYRQLPEEGLKFMVYLQKENIIDESGMPKERFSAEFPKEGPSILRIQQVVRGDSAAYFCASSLLAAFQETQYFGPGTRLLVL.

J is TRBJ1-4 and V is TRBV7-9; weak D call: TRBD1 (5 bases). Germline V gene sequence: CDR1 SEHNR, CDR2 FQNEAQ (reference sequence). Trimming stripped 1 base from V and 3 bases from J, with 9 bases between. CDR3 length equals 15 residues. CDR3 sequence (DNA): TGTGCCAGCAGCTTAGGGAGGGGATCTAATGAAAAACTGTTTTTT. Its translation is CASSLGRGSNEKLFF.

The CDR3 DNA follows: TGTGCCAGCAGCTTGACAGGGTATACTGAAGCTTTCTTT. Translating gives CASSLTGYTEAFF. V usage is TRBV5-4 and J usage is TRBJ1-1; maybe TRBD1 (6 bases). The germline gives CDR1 SGHNT, CDR2 YYREEE (reference sequence). The CDR3 runs 13 residues. The V and J ends lost 1 base and 5 bases respectively, with 9 bases between them.

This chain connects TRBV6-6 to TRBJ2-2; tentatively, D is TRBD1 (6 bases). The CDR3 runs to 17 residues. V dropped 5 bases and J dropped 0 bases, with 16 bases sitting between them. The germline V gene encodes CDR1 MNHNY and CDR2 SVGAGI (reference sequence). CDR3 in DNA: TGTGCCAGCAGTCACCCCGACAGGATCGCGAACACCGGGGAGCTGTTTTTT. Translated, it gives CASSHPDRIANTGELFF.

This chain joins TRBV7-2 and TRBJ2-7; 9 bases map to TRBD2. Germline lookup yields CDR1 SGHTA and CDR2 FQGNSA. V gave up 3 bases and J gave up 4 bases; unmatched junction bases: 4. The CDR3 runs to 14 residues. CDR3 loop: CASSFSGSVYEQYF. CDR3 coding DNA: TGTGCCAGCAGCTTTAGCGGGAGTGTGTACGAGCAGTACTTC. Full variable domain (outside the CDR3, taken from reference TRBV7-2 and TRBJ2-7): GAGVSQSPSNKVTEKGKDVELRCDPISGHTALYWYRQSLGQGLEFLIYFQGNSAPDKSGLPSDRFSAERTGGSVSTLTIQRTQQEDSAVYLCASSFSGSVYEQYFGPGTRLTVT.

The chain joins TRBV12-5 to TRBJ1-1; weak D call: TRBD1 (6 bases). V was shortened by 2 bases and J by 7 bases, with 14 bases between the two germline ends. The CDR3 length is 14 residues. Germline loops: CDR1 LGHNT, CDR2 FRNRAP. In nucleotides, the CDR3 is TGTGCTAGTGGTTTGCCCGGGACAACCCTTGAAGCTTTCTTT. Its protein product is CASGLPGTTLEAFF. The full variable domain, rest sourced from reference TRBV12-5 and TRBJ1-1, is DARVTQTPRHKVTEMGQEVTMRCQPILGHNTVFWYRQTMMQGLELLAYFRNRAPLDDSGMPKDRFSAEMPDATLATLKIQPSEPRDSAVYFCASGLPGTTLEAFFGQGTRLTVV.

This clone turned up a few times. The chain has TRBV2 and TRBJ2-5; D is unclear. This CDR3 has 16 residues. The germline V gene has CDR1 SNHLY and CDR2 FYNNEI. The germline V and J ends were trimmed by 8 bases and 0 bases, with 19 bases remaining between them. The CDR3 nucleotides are TGTGCCAGCCGTATGTCCGACATATCGTACCAAGAGACCCAGTACTTC. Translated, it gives CASRMSDISYQETQYF.

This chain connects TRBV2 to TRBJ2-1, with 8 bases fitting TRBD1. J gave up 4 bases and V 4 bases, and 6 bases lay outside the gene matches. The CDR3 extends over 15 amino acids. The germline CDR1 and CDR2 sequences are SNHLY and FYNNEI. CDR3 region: CASSAQGAGYNEQFF. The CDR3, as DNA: TGTGCCAGCAGTGCCCAGGGGGCGGGGTACAATGAGCAGTTCTTC.

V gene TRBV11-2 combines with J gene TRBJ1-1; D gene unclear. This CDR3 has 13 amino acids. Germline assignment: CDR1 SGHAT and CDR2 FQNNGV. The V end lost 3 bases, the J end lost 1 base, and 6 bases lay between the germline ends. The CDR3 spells CASSLWRNTEAFF. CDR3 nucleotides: TGTGCCAGCAGCTTGTGGAGGAACACTGAAGCTTTCTTT.

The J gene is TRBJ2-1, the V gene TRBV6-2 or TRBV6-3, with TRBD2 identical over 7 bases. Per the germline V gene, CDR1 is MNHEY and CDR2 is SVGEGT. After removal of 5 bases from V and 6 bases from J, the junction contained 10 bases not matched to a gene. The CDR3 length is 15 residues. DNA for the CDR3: TGTGCCAGCAGTCCCATGCGGACTAGGGGCAATGAGCAGTTCTTC. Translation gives CASSPMRTRGNEQFF.

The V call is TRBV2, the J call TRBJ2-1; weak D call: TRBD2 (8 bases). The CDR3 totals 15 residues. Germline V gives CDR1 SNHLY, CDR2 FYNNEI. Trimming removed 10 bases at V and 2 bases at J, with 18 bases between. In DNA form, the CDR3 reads TGTGCCACCAGGGGGGGACTAGTAACCTACAATGAGCAGTTCTTC. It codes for CATRGGLVTYNEQFF. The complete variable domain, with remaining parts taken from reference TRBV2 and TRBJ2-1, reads EPEVTQTPSHQVTQMGQEVILRCVPISNHLYFYWYRQILGQKVEFLVSFYNNEISEKSEIFDDQFSVERPDGSNFTLKIRSTKLEDSAMYFCATRGGLVTYNEQFFGPGTRLTVL.

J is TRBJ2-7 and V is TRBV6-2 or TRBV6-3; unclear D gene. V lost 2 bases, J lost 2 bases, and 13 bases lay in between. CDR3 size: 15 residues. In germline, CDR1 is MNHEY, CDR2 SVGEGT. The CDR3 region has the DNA TGTGCCAGCAGTTACGATTCGATACCAGCCTACGAGCAGTACTTC. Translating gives CASSYDSIPAYEQYF.

The CDR3, as DNA: TGTGCCAGCCGGTTAAGCGGGGCGGTCGAAGAGACCCAGTACTTC. Residues: CASRLSGAVEETQYF. This chain joins TRBV6-6 and TRBJ2-5; 7 bases are shared with TRBD2. The CDR3 is made up of 15 amino acids. V lost 8 bases to trimming and J lost 3 bases; unmatched junction nucleotides: 12. In germline, CDR1 is MNHNY, CDR2 SVGAGI (reference sequence).

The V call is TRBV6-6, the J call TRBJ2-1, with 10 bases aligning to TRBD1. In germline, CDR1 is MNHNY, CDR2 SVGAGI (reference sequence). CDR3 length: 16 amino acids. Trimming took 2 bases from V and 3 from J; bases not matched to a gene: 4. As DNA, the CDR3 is TGTGCCAGCAGTTACAGGGACAGGGGAAACTACAATGAGCAGTTCTTC. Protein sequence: CASSYRDRGNYNEQFF.

As DNA, the CDR3 is TGCGCCAGCAGCTTGAAGGGTGGACAGGCGAACACTGAAGCTTTCTTT. Translated, it gives CASSLKGGQANTEAFF. The chain links TRBV5-1 to TRBJ1-1; 7 positions agree with TRBD1. CDR1 is SGHRS and CDR2 is YFSETQ in the germline V gene. CDR3 size: 16 residues. The junction had 7 bases not matched to a gene; V was cut back by 1 base and J by 1 base.

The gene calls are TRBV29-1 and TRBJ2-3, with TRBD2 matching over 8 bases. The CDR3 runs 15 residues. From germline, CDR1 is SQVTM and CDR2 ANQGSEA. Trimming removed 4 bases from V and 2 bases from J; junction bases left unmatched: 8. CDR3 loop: CSVVSGIHSTDTQYF. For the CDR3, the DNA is TGCAGCGTTGTTAGCGGGATCCACTCCACAGATACGCAGTATTTT.

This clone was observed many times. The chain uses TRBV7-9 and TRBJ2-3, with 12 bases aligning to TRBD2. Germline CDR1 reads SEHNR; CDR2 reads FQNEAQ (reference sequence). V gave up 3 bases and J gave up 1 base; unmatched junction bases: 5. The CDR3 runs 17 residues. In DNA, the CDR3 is TGTGCCAGCAGCTTGGGGACTAGCGGGTCAGGCACAGATACGCAGTATTTT. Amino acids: CASSLGTSGSGTDTQYF.

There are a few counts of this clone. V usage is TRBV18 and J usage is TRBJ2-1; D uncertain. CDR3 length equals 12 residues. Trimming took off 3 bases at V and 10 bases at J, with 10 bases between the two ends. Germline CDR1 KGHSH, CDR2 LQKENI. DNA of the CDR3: TGTGCCAGCTCACCTGCGGTCGGAGAGCAGTTCTTC. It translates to CASSPAVGEQFF.

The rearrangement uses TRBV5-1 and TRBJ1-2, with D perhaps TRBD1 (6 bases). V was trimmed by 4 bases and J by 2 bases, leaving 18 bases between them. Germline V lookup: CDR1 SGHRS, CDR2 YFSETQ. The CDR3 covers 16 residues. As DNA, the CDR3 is TGCGCCAGCAGCCTCCCCGGGGGGGCTGAAAACTATGGCTACACCTTC. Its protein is CASSLPGGAENYGYTF.

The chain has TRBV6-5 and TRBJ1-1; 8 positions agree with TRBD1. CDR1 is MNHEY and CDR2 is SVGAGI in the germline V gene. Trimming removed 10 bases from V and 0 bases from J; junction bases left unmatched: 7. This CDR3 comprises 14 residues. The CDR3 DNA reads TGTGCCACTAGGGGGACAGGTTTGAACACTGAAGCTTTCTTT. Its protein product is CATRGTGLNTEAFF.

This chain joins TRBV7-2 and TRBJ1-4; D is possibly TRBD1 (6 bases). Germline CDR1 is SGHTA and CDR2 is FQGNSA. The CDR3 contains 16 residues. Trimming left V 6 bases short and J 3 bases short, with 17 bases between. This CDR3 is CASSSLGGPANEKLFF. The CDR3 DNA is TGTGCCAGCAGTTCCTTGGGGGGGCCGGCTAATGAAAAACTGTTTTTT.

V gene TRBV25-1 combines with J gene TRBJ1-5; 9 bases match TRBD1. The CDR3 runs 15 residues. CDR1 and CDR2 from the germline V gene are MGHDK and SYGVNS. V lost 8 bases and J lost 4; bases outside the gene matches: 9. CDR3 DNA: TGTGCCAGCCGCCCACCCGGGACAGGGAATCAGCCCCAGCATTTT. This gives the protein CASRPPGTGNQPQHF.